These T cell receptor beta chains were read from a single sample in a study of blood T cell repertoires in COVID-19. Clones were read by immunoSEQ multiplex PCR, and TCRdb kept only the in-frame ones, dropping some. The table has approximately 130,000 clones, around 85% seen once. The sample taken for sequencing was peripheral blood. The receptors shown here come from a woman aged 50 to 60 who had recovered from COVID-19. The CDR3 runs from the conserved cysteine through the conserved F or W. The order of the fields is V gene, J gene, D gene, clone size, CDR3 DNA, CDR3 protein. D genes are given only for firm matches. Clone size is shown for a subset of rows, as once, few, many or a class of expanded clone.

TRBV5-6,TRBJ1-1,TRBD1,-,TGTGCCAGCAGCTCTCCTACAGGGGGCGAAACTGAAGCTTTCTTT,CASSSPTGGETEAFF
TRBV7-9,TRBJ2-5,-,once,TGTGCCAGCAGCTCACAGCAGGGATTCCAAGAGACCCAGTACTTC,CASSSQQGFQETQYF
TRBV19,TRBJ2-3,-,-,TGTGCCAGTAGTATTACAGGTCCAGGAACAGATACGCAGTATTTT,CASSITGPGTDTQYF
TRBV18,TRBJ2-7,-,-,TGTGCCAGCTCACATAGCGCAGGGGACTACGAGCAGTACTTC,CASSHSAGDYEQYF
TRBV10-3,TRBJ1-1,-,-,TGTGCCATTTCTCCAGGGCGGGAGAATGAAGCTTTCTTT,CAISPGRENEAFF
TRBV7-3,TRBJ2-5,-,few,TGTGCCAGCAGCGCCGGTGGGGGGAACCAAGAGACCCAGTACTTC,CASSAGGGNQETQYF
TRBV5-1,TRBJ2-3,TRBD2,-,TGCGCCAGCAGCTTGGATAGCGGGACCACAGATACGCAGTATTTT,CASSLDSGTTDTQYF
TRBV19,TRBJ2-2,-,-,TGTGCCAGTAGTATAGATCGGCGGGCTACCGGGGAGCTGTTTTTT,CASSIDRRATGELFF
TRBV10-3,TRBJ1-1,-,-,TGTGCCATCAGTGAACACATGAACACTGAAGCTTTCTTT,CAISEHMNTEAFF
TRBV12-5,TRBJ1-1,TRBD1,-,TGTGCTAGTGGTTTGGTACCCGATGGGACAGGGATTCTGAACACTGAAGCTTTCTTT,CASGLVPDGTGILNTEAFF
TRBV6-5,TRBJ1-1,-,-,TGTGCCAGCAGAACGGGTGGCACTGAAGCTTTCTTT,CASRTGGTEAFF
TRBV6-7,TRBJ2-2,TRBD1,-,TGTGCCAGCAGTCCGTGGACAGGGTCGGCCACCGGGGAGCTGTTTTTT,CASSPWTGSATGELFF
TRBV5-6,TRBJ1-1,-,-,TGTGCCAGCAGCTTGAACAGTTTCGCTGAAGCTTTCTTT,CASSLNSFAEAFF
TRBV7-9,TRBJ1-1,-,-,TGTGCCAGCAGCTTACCCGGACAGTTTACTGAAGCTTTCTTT,CASSLPGQFTEAFF
TRBV20-1,TRBJ2-1,-,-,TGCAGTGCTAGTCCGAGAAACTCCTACAATGAGCAGTTCTTC,CSASPRNSYNEQFF
TRBV11-2,TRBJ1-2,TRBD1,-,TGTGCCAGCAGACTCACCGCAGGGGGGAGTATTGGCTACACCTTC,CASRLTAGGSIGYTF
TRBV5-1,TRBJ1-1,-,-,TGCGCCAGCAGCTCCACACCGACTGAGCAAGCTTTCTTT,CASSSTPTEQAFF
TRBV7-8,TRBJ2-5,TRBD2,once,TGTGCCAGCACCCGGACTAGCGTGCAGACCCAGTACTTC,CASTRTSVQTQYF
TRBV20-1,TRBJ2-6,TRBD1,-,TGCAGTGCTAGTGACAGGGCTGGGGCCAACGTCCTGACTTTC,CSASDRAGANVLTF
TRBV9,TRBJ2-3,TRBD2,-,TGTGCCAGCAGCGTACGGGAGGGGAGCACAGATACGCAGTATTTT,CASSVREGSTDTQYF
TRBV5-4,TRBJ2-7,TRBD1,-,TGTGCCAGCAGCTCGGGACAGGGGGAGAGCGAGCAGTACTTC,CASSSGQGESEQYF
TRBV28,TRBJ2-5,-,-,TGTGCCAGCAGTCAACTCTCCGGGACACTACAAGAGACCCAGTACTTC,CASSQLSGTLQETQYF
TRBV4-1,TRBJ2-1,-,-,TGCGCCAGCAGTCGAGGCTACAGCGGATACAATGAGCAGTTCTTC,CASSRGYSGYNEQFF
TRBV13,TRBJ2-5,TRBD2,-,TGTGCCAGCAGCCACGGGACTAGCGGACAAGAGACCCAGTACTTC,CASSHGTSGQETQYF
TRBV5-1,TRBJ1-5,-,-,TGCGCCAGCAGCTTGGGGGGCCTCAGGGAGCCCCAGCATTTT,CASSLGGLREPQHF
TRBV28,TRBJ2-1,-,-,TGTGCCAGCAGGACAGCCGGGGGCAATGAGCAGTTCTTC,CASRTAGGNEQFF
TRBV28,TRBJ1-6,-,-,TGTGCCAGCAGTGCCGTGGGGGGGGTTGGGAATTCACCCCTCCACTTT,CASSAVGGVGNSPLHF
TRBV2,TRBJ2-7,TRBD1,-,TGTGCCACCAGAGACAGGGGGCCTCCCTACGAGCAGTACTTC,CATRDRGPPYEQYF
TRBV5-6,TRBJ1-4,-,-,TGTGCCAGCAGCTTGTTAGGACAGATCGGGGCAACTAATGAAAAACTGTTTTTT,CASSLLGQIGATNEKLFF
TRBV19,TRBJ1-5,-,-,TGTGCCAGTAGTTTGAGCTCAGGACTAAACGGGGAGCCCCAGCATTTT,CASSLSSGLNGEPQHF
TRBV2,TRBJ1-5,-,-,TGTGCCAGCGGAGGGCGGGTTGACCAGCCCCAGCATTTT,CASGGRVDQPQHF
TRBV19,TRBJ2-3,TRBD2,-,TGTGCCAGTAGAACCGGGGTCCTAGCGGGGGGCATCACAGATACGCAGTATTTT,CASRTGVLAGGITDTQYF
TRBV6-1,TRBJ1-2,TRBD1,-,TGTGCCAGCAGTGAAGGAGGTACAGGGGGGGCTTATGGCTACACCTTC,CASSEGGTGGAYGYTF
TRBV7-9,TRBJ1-4,TRBD1,-,TGTGCCAGCAGCTTCCTAATGACAGGGTCAAATGAAAAACTGTTTTTT,CASSFLMTGSNEKLFF
TRBV23-1,TRBJ2-1,TRBD2,-,TGCGCCAGCAGTCAATCCGAGACTAGCGGGAGCTTAGATGAGCAGTTCTTC,CASSQSETSGSLDEQFF
TRBV18,TRBJ2-1,TRBD2,-,TGTGCCAGCTCACCATTAGCGGGAGGGTCCTACAATGAGCAGTTCTTC,CASSPLAGGSYNEQFF
TRBV5-1,TRBJ2-7,TRBD2,-,TGCGCCAGCAGCCAAGACCCCGGACTAGCGGGGGGTAGGTACTTC,CASSQDPGLAGGRYF
TRBV6-5,TRBJ2-3,TRBD1,few,TGTGCCAGCAGTTGGGGACAGAGAGATGGAAGAGATACGCAGTATTTT,CASSWGQRDGRDTQYF
TRBV6-5,TRBJ2-7,-,-,TGTGCCAGCAGTTACGCGAGAGAACGGAGCTACGAGCAGTACTTC,CASSYARERSYEQYF
TRBV11-1,TRBJ2-7,-,-,TGTGCCAGCAGCAAAGGGACTGCTAGGGAGCAGTACTTC,CASSKGTAREQYF
TRBV7-2,TRBJ2-7,-,-,TGTGCCAGCAGCTCTGGGACACGAGCCTACGAGCAGTACTTC,CASSSGTRAYEQYF
TRBV19,TRBJ1-5,-,-,TGTGCCAGTAGTATAGATCGGTCTAGCAATCAGCCCCAGCATTTT,CASSIDRSSNQPQHF
TRBV5-4,TRBJ1-3,TRBD1,-,TGTGCCAGCAGCTTGGGTGGGGACAGGGGAAACACCATATATTTT,CASSLGGDRGNTIYF
TRBV10-3,TRBJ2-5,-,-,TGTGCCATCAGTGATGGGCAGGAAGCTGCTGAGACCCAGTACTTC,CAISDGQEAAETQYF
TRBV4-1,TRBJ2-1,-,-,TGCGCCAGCAGACAAGTCGCTGGCTCCCGAGGGCATGAGCAGTTCTTC,CASRQVAGSRGHEQFF
TRBV6-2/TRBV6-3,TRBJ1-5,-,-,TGTGCCAGCAGTTACATCATGGGCAGGGAAGGGGCCAATCAGCCCCAGCATTTT,CASSYIMGREGANQPQHF
TRBV19,TRBJ1-1,-,few,TGTGCCAGTAGGCTACAGTGGAACACTGAAGCTTTCTTT,CASRLQWNTEAFF
TRBV7-2,TRBJ2-3,-,-,TGTGCCAGCAGCAAACCCTGGACAGCCCCAGATACGCAGTATTTT,CASSKPWTAPDTQYF